The source of this T cell receptor beta chain is a study of cytotoxic CD8 clonotypes in ibrutinib-treated CLL. Data came from immunoSEQ multiplex PCR; TCRdb stores just in-frame clones and leaves some out. The sample includes about 120,000 clones, under 70% seen only once; the top ten take 37%. General study results and limits: Samples from sustained-remission and progressing patients were taken at different times.

This clone is medium-sized in the sample. Its antigen remains unknown. The sequence derives from a human donor with chronic lymphocytic leukemia. The starting material was PBMCs, obtained after 24 months of ibrutinib treatment.

The CDR3 nucleotides read TGTGCCAGCACCACATCCAGTGGCACCGGGGAGCTGTTTTTT. Translation: CASTTSSGTGELFF. This chain connects TRBV11-2 to TRBJ2-2; D call uncertain. From germline, CDR1 is SGHAT and CDR2 FQNNGV. CDR3 length equals 14 residues. Trimming pared 7 bases from V and 4 bases from J, leaving 13 bases between.